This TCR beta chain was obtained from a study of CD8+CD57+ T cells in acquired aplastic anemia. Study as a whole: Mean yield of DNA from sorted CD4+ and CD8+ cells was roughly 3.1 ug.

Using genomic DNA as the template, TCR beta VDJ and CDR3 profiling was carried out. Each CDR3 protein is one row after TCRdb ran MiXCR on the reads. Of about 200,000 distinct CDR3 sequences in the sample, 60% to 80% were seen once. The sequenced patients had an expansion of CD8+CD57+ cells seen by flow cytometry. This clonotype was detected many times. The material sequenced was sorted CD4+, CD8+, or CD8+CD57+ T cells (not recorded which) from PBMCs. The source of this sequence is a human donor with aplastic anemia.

In DNA form, the CDR3 reads TGTGCCAGCAGCTTACAGGGGCCCTACGAGCAGTACTTC. The encoded protein is CASSLQGPYEQYF. The chain uses TRBV11-2 and TRBJ2-7; a weak D match, TRBD1 (6 bases). CDR1 and CDR2 (germline): SGHAT, FQNNGV. The CDR3 extends over 13 amino acids. V was pared by 2 bases and J by 2 bases, with 7 bases between.